This T cell receptor beta chain was recovered during a study of identical twins. TCRdb used MiXCR to reprocess the 5' RACE reads, holding one entry per CDR3 protein. The profile covers some 440,000 distinct CDR3 sequences, with approximately 24% appearing a single time and about 2.9% taken by the ten largest. There are 11 residues in the CDR3. V lost 1 base and J 5 bases, leaving 5 bases between the germline ends. Germline CDR1 is DFQATT and CDR2 is SNEGSKA (reference sequence). This clonotype was counted a few times. These data were also filed under a second study, of T cells expressing NK-cell markers. From that second work: Expanded clones of NKG2C+ T cells had an unclear HCMV specificity.

The sequence was collected from a woman under 30 in good health. Material for sequencing was CD4+ T cells sorted from blood. The rearrangement joins TRBV20-1 to TRBJ1-2; D uncertain. This chain's CDR3 is CSARVGYGYTF. The CDR3 coding sequence is TGCAGTGCTAGAGTGGGGTATGGCTACACCTTC.